A selection of T cell receptor beta chains follows, all from one sample in a study of blood T cell repertoires in COVID-19. Only in-frame clones appear in the TCRdb table, and some are missing; sequencing was by immunoSEQ multiplex PCR. Of about 310,000 clones listed, roughly 87% were seen once; the top ten hold 1%. Sequenced: peripheral blood. These receptors all come from a man aged 50-60 years with active or convalescent COVID-19. Both conserved end residues are part of each CDR3. Each record gives: CDR3 length, J gene, D gene, V gene, clone size, CDR3 DNA, CDR3 protein. The D gene is left open where the match is weak. Size values are once, few and many counts, or a class for expanded clones, and some rows have none.

length: 15; J: TRBJ2-2; D: -; V: TRBV14; size: -; DNA: TGTGCCAGCAGCCTCAGGAAGACGAACACCGGGGAGCTGTTTTTT; CDR3: CASSLRKTNTGELFF
length: 18; J: TRBJ2-1; D: TRBD2; V: TRBV5-1; size: -; DNA: TGCGCCAGCAGCTTGAGTCCCCTAGCGGCAAGCTCCTACAATGAGCAGTTCTTC; CDR3: CASSLSPLAASSYNEQFF
length: 13; J: TRBJ1-2; D: TRBD1; V: TRBV5-1; size: -; DNA: TGCGCCACCCGTCGGGACAGCAACTATGGCTACACCTTC; CDR3: CATRRDSNYGYTF
length: 20; J: TRBJ2-7; D: TRBD2; V: TRBV7-6; size: -; DNA: TGTGCCAGCAGCTCCCTAGGGGGGACTAGCGGGACCGGCAGTCCCTACGAGCAGTACTTC; CDR3: CASSSLGGTSGTGSPYEQYF
length: 17; J: TRBJ1-6; D: -; V: TRBV4-3; size: -; DNA: TGCGCCAGCAGCCAAGATACGGGACTCGGGAGTGTTTCACCCCTCCACTTT; CDR3: CASSQDTGLGSVSPLHF
length: 17; J: TRBJ1-2; D: TRBD1; V: TRBV7-2; size: few; DNA: TGTGCCAGCAGCAGGAGACAGGGGGCCCTATCCCCCTATGGCTACACCTTC; CDR3: CASSRRQGALSPYGYTF
length: 14; J: TRBJ2-7; D: TRBD2; V: TRBV10-2; size: -; DNA: TGCGCCAGCAGTTTTGGCGGGAGGGGCCTCGAGCAGTACTTC; CDR3: CASSFGGRGLEQYF
length: 14; J: TRBJ1-4; D: -; V: TRBV6-6; size: -; DNA: TGTGCCAGCAGTTCCCTGGGGGGGAATGAAAAACTGTTTTTT; CDR3: CASSSLGGNEKLFF
length: 15; J: TRBJ1-3; D: -; V: TRBV6-5; size: -; DNA: TGTGCCAGCGGAGCCAGGGTCCTCTCTGGAAACACCATATATTTT; CDR3: CASGARVLSGNTIYF
length: 15; J: TRBJ1-1; D: TRBD1; V: TRBV6-2/TRBV6-3; size: -; DNA: TGTGCCAGCAGTTACTATGGACAGGGGGATACTGAAGCTTTCTTT; CDR3: CASSYYGQGDTEAFF
length: 19; J: TRBJ2-7; D: TRBD1; V: TRBV18; size: -; DNA: TGTGCCAGCTCACCCCTACAGGGGTCTAGCTACGGAAGCTCCTACGAGCAGTACTTC; CDR3: CASSPLQGSSYGSSYEQYF
length: 15; J: TRBJ2-2; D: -; V: TRBV4-3; size: -; DNA: TGCGCCAGCAGCCAAGAGTCGGGGTGGACCGGGGAGCTGTTTTTT; CDR3: CASSQESGWTGELFF
length: 12; J: TRBJ2-7; D: -; V: TRBV30; size: -; DNA: TGTGCCTGGAGCGACAGCCGGTACGAGCAGTACTTC; CDR3: CAWSDSRYEQYF
length: 14; J: TRBJ1-2; D: -; V: TRBV3-1/TRBV3-2; size: -; DNA: TGTGCCAGCAGCCAAGAAACGTGGCAGAATGGCTACACCTTC; CDR3: CASSQETWQNGYTF
length: 13; J: TRBJ2-5; D: -; V: TRBV2; size: -; DNA: TGTGCCAGCAAACGGGTGTACCAAGAGACCCAGTACTTC; CDR3: CASKRVYQETQYF
length: 15; J: TRBJ2-2; D: -; V: TRBV3-1/TRBV3-2; size: -; DNA: TGTGCCAGCAGGGCTGGGACACCGAACACCGGGGAGCTGTTTTTT; CDR3: CASRAGTPNTGELFF
length: 14; J: TRBJ2-7; D: TRBD2; V: TRBV9; size: -; DNA: TGTGCCAGCAGCAACAGCGGGGGGGCCTACGAGCAGTACTTC; CDR3: CASSNSGGAYEQYF
length: 15; J: TRBJ2-1; D: TRBD2; V: TRBV19; size: -; DNA: TGTGCCAGTGCGGAGTTAGCGGGATTAGGGGATGAGCAGTTCTTC; CDR3: CASAELAGLGDEQFF
length: 15; J: TRBJ2-3; D: TRBD1; V: TRBV2; size: -; DNA: TGTGCCAGCAGTGAAGACAGGGGTCGCACAGATACGCAGTATTTT; CDR3: CASSEDRGRTDTQYF
length: 15; J: TRBJ2-5; D: TRBD2; V: TRBV7-2; size: -; DNA: TGTGCCAGCAGCTTACTGGCGGGGGGGCGGGAGACCCAGTACTTC; CDR3: CASSLLAGGRETQYF
length: 14; J: TRBJ1-2; D: TRBD1; V: TRBV15; size: -; DNA: TGTGCCACCAGCAGAGCTACAGGGGACTATGGCTACACCTTC; CDR3: CATSRATGDYGYTF
length: 14; J: TRBJ2-7; D: -; V: TRBV7-9; size: -; DNA: TGTGCCAGCAGCTCCAACAGGATCCCCTACGAGCAGTACTTC; CDR3: CASSSNRIPYEQYF
length: 13; J: TRBJ2-3; D: -; V: TRBV6-2/TRBV6-3; size: -; DNA: TGTGCCAGCATCCCGCTAGGCACAGATACGCAGTATTTT; CDR3: CASIPLGTDTQYF
length: 14; J: TRBJ1-4; D: -; V: TRBV7-2; size: -; DNA: TGTGCCAGCAGCTTAAGCAGGCCAGGGGAAAAACTGTTTTTT; CDR3: CASSLSRPGEKLFF
length: 11; J: TRBJ1-1; D: TRBD1; V: TRBV10-3; size: -; DNA: TGTGCCATCCGGGACAGTGTGGAAGCTTTCTTT; CDR3: CAIRDSVEAFF
length: 15; J: TRBJ1-2; D: TRBD1; V: TRBV7-2; size: -; DNA: TGTGCCAGCAGCTTAGCGCTTCGACAGGGAGATGGCTACACCTTC; CDR3: CASSLALRQGDGYTF
length: 11; J: TRBJ1-2; D: -; V: TRBV10-3; size: -; DNA: TGTGCCATCAGTGAGGACAGCGGCTACACCTTC; CDR3: CAISEDSGYTF